The TCR beta chain under discussion was sequenced for a study of cytomegalovirus exposure and HLA in healthy donors. The study's findings and limits: A later analysis reportedly found fewer N-insertions in an Asian-associated ancestry cluster than the roughly 670-donor mean. HLA-A and HLA-B allele assignments for most subjects were reportedly predicted accurately using TCR beta sequences. In a later analysis, a missense DCLRE1C variant was linked to TCR beta V- and J-gene trimming.

The PCR ran on 60 Vbeta and 13 Jbeta primers. Libraries were prepared by immunoSEQ multiplex PCR; TCRdb keeps only in-frame clonotypes and omits some of them. The table shows under 170,000 clones, with roughly 83% occurring only once. With respect to this clone: Its antigen remains unknown.

This CDR3 is 12 amino acids long. CDR1 and CDR2 from the germline V gene are SEHNR and FQNEAQ (reference sequence). Deletions cut 4 bases from V and 4 bases from J, with 5 bases between. The sample consisted of PBMCs. This chain connects TRBV7-9 to TRBJ1-5; D is undetermined. The origin of this receptor is a human donor in good health. The CDR3 loop reads CASSSTNQPQHF. DNA of the CDR3: TGTGCCAGCAGCTCGACAAATCAGCCCCAGCATTTT.